This entry concerns a single T cell receptor beta chain. This record belongs to a study of blood T cell repertoires in COVID-19. Study background: The cDNA or gDNA used as material had been derived from T cells, B-cell-depleted T cells, or PBMCs.

In the authors' workflow: Reference gene primer amplification yielded estimated nucleated cell counts. Repertoires were generated with immunoSEQ multiplex PCR, while TCRdb's copy carries only in-frame clones and drops some. V and J calls and clone size are copied from that table; D and trimming were computed from the DNA. The sample yields around 250,000 clones, more than 80% seen once. The sequence was obtained from a woman between 25 and 40 years old with active or convalescent COVID-19. Specimen: peripheral blood.

CDR3 loop: CASSLVYGTRQETQYF. CDR3 sequence (DNA): TGTGCCAGCAGCTTAGTGTATGGGACACGGCAAGAGACCCAGTACTTC. The J gene is TRBJ2-5, the V gene TRBV7-2; the D gene is possibly TRBD1 (6 bases). Trimming pared 1 base from V and 2 bases from J, leaving 14 bases between. The CDR3 length is 16 residues. From germline, CDR1 is SGHTA and CDR2 FQGNSA.